This T cell receptor (beta chain) came from a study of neoadjuvant anti-PD-1 for oral cavity cancer. Patients were newly diagnosed with stage II-IVA oral cavity squamous cell carcinoma without prior systemic or radiation treatment. The CDR3 totals 15 residues. Per germline, CDR1 PRHDT and CDR2 FYEKMQ (reference sequence). V lost 3 bases and J lost 7, with 15 bases in between. The data were produced by immunoSEQ multiplex PCR, yet TCRdb's version contains in-frame clones alone and is incomplete. The sample has some 11,000 clones; 64% are singletons. The input for sequencing was tumor tissue, taken before nivolumab (anti-PD-1) treatment. J is TRBJ1-4 and V is TRBV13; D may be TRBD1 (5 bases). This TCR derives from a person aged 35-80 years with oral cavity squamous cell carcinoma. The donor label of this sample is uncertain. CDR3 sequence reads: CASSLGGTFGEKLFF. The CDR3 nucleotides are TGTGCCAGCAGCTTGGGGGGTACTTTTGGTGAAAAACTGTTTTTT.